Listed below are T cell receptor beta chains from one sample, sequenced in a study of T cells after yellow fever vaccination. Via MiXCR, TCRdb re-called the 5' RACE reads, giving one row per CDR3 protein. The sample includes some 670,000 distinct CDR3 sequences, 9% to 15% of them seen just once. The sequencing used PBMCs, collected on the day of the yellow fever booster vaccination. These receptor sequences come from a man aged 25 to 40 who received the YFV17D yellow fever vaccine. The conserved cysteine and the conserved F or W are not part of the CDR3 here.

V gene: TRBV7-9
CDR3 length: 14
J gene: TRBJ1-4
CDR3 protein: ASSLGPTGVNEKLF

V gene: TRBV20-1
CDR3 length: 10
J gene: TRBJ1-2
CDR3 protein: SAREGVYGYT

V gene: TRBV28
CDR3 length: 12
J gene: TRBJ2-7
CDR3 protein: ASSSLAGESEQY

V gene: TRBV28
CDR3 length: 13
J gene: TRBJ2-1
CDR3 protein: ASSLRVAGGTEQF

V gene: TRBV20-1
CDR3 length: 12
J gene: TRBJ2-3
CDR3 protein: SHDGRLSTDTQY

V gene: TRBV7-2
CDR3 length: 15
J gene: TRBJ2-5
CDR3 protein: ASSLGPGTGTSETQY

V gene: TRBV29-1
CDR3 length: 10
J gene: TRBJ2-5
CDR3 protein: SVYGPEETQY

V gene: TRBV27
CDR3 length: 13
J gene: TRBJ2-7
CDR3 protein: ASSRLADSSYEQY

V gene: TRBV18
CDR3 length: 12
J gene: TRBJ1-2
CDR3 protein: ASSPTRDNYGYT

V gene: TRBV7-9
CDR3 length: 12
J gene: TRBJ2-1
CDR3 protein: ASRPTSGRTEQF

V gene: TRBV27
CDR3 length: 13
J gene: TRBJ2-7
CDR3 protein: ASSLFPGASYEQY

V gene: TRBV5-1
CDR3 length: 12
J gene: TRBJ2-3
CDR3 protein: ASSGAHLADTQY

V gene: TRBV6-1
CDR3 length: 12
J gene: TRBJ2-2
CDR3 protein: ASSQSGNTGELF

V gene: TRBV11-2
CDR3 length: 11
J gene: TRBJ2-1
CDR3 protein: ASSLVENNEQF

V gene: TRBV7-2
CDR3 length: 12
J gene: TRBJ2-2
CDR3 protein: ASSSAGGTGELF

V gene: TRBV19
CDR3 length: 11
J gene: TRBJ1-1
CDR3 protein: ASNRDSLTEAF

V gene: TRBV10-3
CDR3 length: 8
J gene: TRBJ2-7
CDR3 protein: AIGERPAY

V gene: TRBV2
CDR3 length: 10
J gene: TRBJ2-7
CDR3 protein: ASDRGRHEQY

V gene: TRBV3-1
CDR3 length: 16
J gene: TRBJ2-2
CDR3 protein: ASSPTSGDTGRTGELF

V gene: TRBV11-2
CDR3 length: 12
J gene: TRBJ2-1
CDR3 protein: ASSPRRGSVEQF

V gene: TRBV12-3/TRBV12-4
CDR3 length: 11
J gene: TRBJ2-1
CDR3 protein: ASMLFGDNEQF

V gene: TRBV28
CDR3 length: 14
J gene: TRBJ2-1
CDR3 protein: ASSFRGLARDNEQF

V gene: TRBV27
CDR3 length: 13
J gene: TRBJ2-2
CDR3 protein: ASRRLAGTVGELF

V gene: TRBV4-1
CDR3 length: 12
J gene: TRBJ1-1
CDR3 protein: ASSQPGLVTEAF

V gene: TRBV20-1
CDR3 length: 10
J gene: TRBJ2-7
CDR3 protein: SARVTGYEQY

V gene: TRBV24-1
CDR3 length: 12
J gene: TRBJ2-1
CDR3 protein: ATSDPSAGFEQF

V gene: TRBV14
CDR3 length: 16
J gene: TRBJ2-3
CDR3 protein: ASSPGLAGGRSTDTQY

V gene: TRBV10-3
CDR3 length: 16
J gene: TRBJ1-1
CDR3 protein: AISERGTGGKMNTEAF

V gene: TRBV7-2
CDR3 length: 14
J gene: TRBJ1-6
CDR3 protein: ASSLFPGTGDSPLH

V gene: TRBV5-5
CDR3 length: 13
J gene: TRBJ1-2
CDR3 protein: ASSPSTGRSYGYT

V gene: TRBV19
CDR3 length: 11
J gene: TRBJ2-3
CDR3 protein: ASRQTNTDTQY

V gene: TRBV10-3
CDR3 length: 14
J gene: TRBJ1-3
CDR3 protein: AISQVAQVSGNTIY

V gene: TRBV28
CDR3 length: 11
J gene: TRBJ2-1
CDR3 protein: ASSLQTGSEQF

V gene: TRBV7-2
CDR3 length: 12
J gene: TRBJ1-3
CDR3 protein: ASSLGSSGNTIY

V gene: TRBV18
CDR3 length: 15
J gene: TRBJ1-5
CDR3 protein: ASSPVVTGGADQPQH

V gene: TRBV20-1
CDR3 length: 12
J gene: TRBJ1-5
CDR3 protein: SAREGTTDRPQH

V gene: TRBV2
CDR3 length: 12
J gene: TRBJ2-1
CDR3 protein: ASNEAGRNNEQF

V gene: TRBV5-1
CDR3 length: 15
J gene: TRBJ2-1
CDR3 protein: ASRRFGLAETYNEQF

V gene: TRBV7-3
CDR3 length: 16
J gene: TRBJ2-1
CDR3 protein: ASSLYSGGTADNNEQF

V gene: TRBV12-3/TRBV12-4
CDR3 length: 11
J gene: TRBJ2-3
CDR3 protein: ASSTLRTDTQY

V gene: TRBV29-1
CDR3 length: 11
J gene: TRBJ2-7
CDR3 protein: SVELAGVGEQY

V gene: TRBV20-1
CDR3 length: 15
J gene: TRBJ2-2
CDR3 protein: SARDPGGGFDTGELF